What follows is one T cell receptor beta chain and its context. What antigen it recognizes has not been identified. It has no much larger one-base neighbor in the sample; base qualities were not kept. V drops 5 bases and J drops 6 bases, leaving 20 bases in between. The CDR3 covers 15 residues, taking in both the cysteine and the phenylalanine. Of all the DNA, just the CDR3 is kept, 45 bases in frame from base 1. For CDR1 and CDR2, the germline V gene lists MNHEY and SVGEGT. The immunoSEQ Assay, a bias-controlled multiplex PCR, was used to amplify TCRbeta CDR3 regions from genomic DNA. As for the authors' bioinformatics: The number of nucleated cells in each sample was estimated by amplification of reference gene primers within the assay. To quantify the absolute abundance of each unique TCRbeta CDR3 rearrangement, sequence reads were collapsed and filtered. For each sample, productive Simpson clonality was calculated by taking the square root of Simpson's diversity index across productive rearrangements. This immuneACCESS table, as held by TCRdb, lists in-frame sequences with V and J called but not all clones. Of the missing ones, under half trace to an unresolved V gene in checked studies; the others have no known cause. The DNA was the basis for D and trimming; V, J and clone size are from that table. The sample includes roughly 90,000 clones, with 75% to 85% observed a single time. The ten biggest clones cover around a tenth of the sample.

Each collaborating institution followed its own protocols to collect whole blood in K2EDTA tubes. For TCRbeta analysis, collaborators shipped samples as frozen whole blood, isolated PBMCs, or DNA extracted from either of those sample types. This entry belongs to a study of blood T cell repertoires in COVID-19 (dated by TCRdb to the early 2020s). As for the study more broadly: Collaborator samples came from the United States, Italy and Spain and covered acute and convalescent phases of COVID-19. The prospective study material was composed of cDNA or gDNA derived from T cells, B-cell-depleted T cells, or PBMCs. The repertoires were released in a freely available public database meant as a resource for research on the immune response to SARS-CoV-2. Deeply sampled blood TCRbeta repertoires from subjects exposed to, actively infected with, or recovered from COVID-19 were included in the dataset. The samples were drawn from two sources: the first 160 participants of the ongoing ImmuneRACE study, and over 1,000 subjects contributed by 6 global collaborators. HLA class I and class II types, where available, came from metadata supplied by the sample provider rather than from assay-based typing. A de-identified subject ID, COVID-19 status, age in years and sex were almost always included in the sample metadata.

The investigation overall reported the following: Clinical and demographic metadata were provided uncurated, with the amount varying by source and participant.

The sample was peripheral blood. The V and J genes are TRBV6-2 or TRBV6-3 and TRBJ2-7; TRBD1 could be the D gene, as 6 bases match. This receptor was identified in an older woman with acute or convalescent COVID-19. CDR3 sequence: CASSRDTLGAFEQYF. The nucleotides read TGTGCCAGCAGTAGGGACACGCTTGGGGCGTTCGAGCAGTACTTC.